This is a list of T cell receptor beta chains from one sample in a study of cytomegalovirus exposure and HLA in healthy donors. Measured with immunoSEQ multiplex PCR; TCRdb has only the in-frame clones, and not every one. The sample has over 50,000 clones, 60% to 80% seen once. The sequencing sample was made of PBMCs. These receptors were taken from a middle-aged man in good health and CMV-seropositive. Each CDR3 is given with its conserved first and last residue. A D gene is named only where the DNA matches it firmly. The listing skips clone size in some rows; elsewhere it reads once, few, many or a size class.

j_call clone_size v_call d_call cdr3_nt cdr3_aa
TRBJ2-6 . TRBV19 . TGTGCCAGTAGTATAGAAACAAGCAGCTTCGGGGGGGCCAACGTCCTGACTTTC CASSIETSSFGGANVLTF
TRBJ2-3 . TRBV27 . TGTGCCAGCCAGACTGGGACTTTTACAGATACGCAGTATTTT CASQTGTFTDTQYF
TRBJ2-1 once TRBV7-2 . TGTGCCAGCAGCTTACTCACAGGGGAGGTTGGGGAGCAGTTCTTC CASSLLTGEVGEQFF
TRBJ2-1 . TRBV20-1 . TGCAGTGCTCGGACAGACAATGAGCAGTTCTTC CSARTDNEQFF
TRBJ1-5 . TRBV7-8 . TGTGCCAGCAGCTTAAGCAGCCAGGTCCTGGTGCCCCAGCATTTT CASSLSSQVLVPQHF
TRBJ2-7 few TRBV18 TRBD1 TGTGCCAGCTCACGGTCCGGGGCACAGGGGGCTTACGAGCAGTACTTC CASSRSGAQGAYEQYF
TRBJ2-5 . TRBV11-2 . TGTGCCAGCGCCGTCAGGAACCGGGAGACCCAGTACTTC CASAVRNRETQYF
TRBJ1-5 . TRBV6-1 TRBD1 TGTGCCAGCAGTGATACAGGGGGCAATCAGCCCCAGCATTTT CASSDTGGNQPQHF
TRBJ1-2 . TRBV11-2 . TGTGCCAGCAGCTTAGACCCAGGACTGGTGAACTATGGCTACACCTTC CASSLDPGLVNYGYTF
TRBJ1-3 . TRBV6-5 . TGTGCCGTTCGACAGTCCTTCTCTGGAAACACCATATATTTT CAVRQSFSGNTIYF
TRBJ1-2 . TRBV16 . TGTGCCAGCAGCCAATCCGAGGGGACAGGCTACACCTTC CASSQSEGTGYTF
TRBJ1-2 once TRBV9 . TGTGCCAGCAGCCCCCGACAACTCTTCGATAACTATGGCTACACCTTC CASSPRQLFDNYGYTF
TRBJ2-1 . TRBV9 TRBD1 TGTGCCAGCAGCGTAGGGGGACAGGGTGGTTACAATGAGCAGTTCTTC CASSVGGQGGYNEQFF
TRBJ1-2 . TRBV5-5 TRBD1 TGTGCCAGCAGCCTCCATTCAGGGGGCTCTGGCTACACCTTC CASSLHSGGSGYTF
TRBJ1-2 . TRBV25-1 . TGTGCCAGCAGTGTCAGGGCAGGGGCGAACTATGGCTACACCTTC CASSVRAGANYGYTF
TRBJ1-2 . TRBV4-3 . TGCGCCAGCAGCCAAGACAACGGGATCTATGGCTACACCTTC CASSQDNGIYGYTF
TRBJ1-6 few TRBV5-1 . TGCGCCAGCAGGTACGCGCTTCGACAGACGATAAATTCACCCCTCCACTTT CASRYALRQTINSPLHF
TRBJ1-2 . TRBV5-4 TRBD1 TGTGCCAGCAGCTCCGGACAGGGGGATGGCTACACCTTC CASSSGQGDGYTF
TRBJ2-7 . TRBV2 . TGTGCCAGCAGTGAATCTGGGAGTGGCGGTACCTACGAGCAGTACTTC CASSESGSGGTYEQYF
TRBJ1-4 . TRBV4-1 . TGCGCCAGCAGCCAAGATCGATCGGGAGTTAATGAAAAACTGTTTTTT CASSQDRSGVNEKLFF
TRBJ1-4 . TRBV25-1 . TGTCCTCCGACAGACCGCTATGAAAAACTGTTTTTT CPPTDRYEKLFF
TRBJ1-3 few TRBV6-1 TRBD1 TGTGCCAGCAGTGAAGGGACAGGGGACTCTGGAAACACCATATATTTT CASSEGTGDSGNTIYF
TRBJ2-1 few TRBV5-1 . TGCGCCAGCAGCTTGGCCTTGAGCTCCTACAATGAGCAGTTCTTC CASSLALSSYNEQFF
TRBJ2-2 . TRBV27 . TGTGCCAGCAGTTTATTGCGGAACACCGGGGAGCTGTTTTTT CASSLLRNTGELFF
TRBJ1-2 few TRBV10-3 . TGTGCCAGCAGAAACAGGTTTGGCTACACCTTC CASRNRFGYTF
TRBJ1-1 . TRBV5-6 . TGTGCCAGCAGCTTGGCCCCGGTTGTGAACACTGAAGCTTTCTTT CASSLAPVVNTEAFF
TRBJ1-2 . TRBV30 . TGTGCCTGGAGTACCCAGGGAGGGGGCTATGGCTACACCTTC CAWSTQGGGYGYTF
TRBJ2-7 few TRBV25-1 TRBD2 TGTGCCAGCAGCCCAGCGGGACCGACTGAAGGGCAGTACTTC CASSPAGPTEGQYF
TRBJ2-7 . TRBV5-6 TRBD1 TGTGCCAGCAGCTTGAGACAGGGAGCGCAGTACTTC CASSLRQGAQYF
TRBJ2-1 few TRBV9 . TGTGCCAGCAGCGTAGCCGGGAGAGTCAATGAGCAGTTCTTC CASSVAGRVNEQFF
TRBJ2-1 . TRBV7-3 TRBD2 TGTGCCAGCAGCGACCCCGGGACTAGCGGGAGCTATGAGCAGTTCTTC CASSDPGTSGSYEQFF
TRBJ2-3 . TRBV5-4 TRBD1 TGTGCCAGCAGCCGGACAGGGGGCTTTACAGATACGCAGTATTTT CASSRTGGFTDTQYF
TRBJ2-1 . TRBV19 . TGTGCCAGTAGTCGGGGTAGGGACACTAGATTCAATGAGCAGTTCTTC CASSRGRDTRFNEQFF
TRBJ2-7 once TRBV28 TRBD1 TGTGCCAGCAGTTCAGGGGGCATCGGCGAGCAGTACTTC CASSSGGIGEQYF
TRBJ1-2 . TRBV29-1 . TGCAGCGGGGGGACTCCTAACTATGGCTACACCTTC CSGGTPNYGYTF
TRBJ2-3 once TRBV30 TRBD2 TGTGCCTGGAGCCAGACTAGCGGAAACACAGATACGCAGTATTTT CAWSQTSGNTDTQYF
TRBJ1-5 . TRBV6-6 . TGTGCCAGCAGTTACGATAGCAGGGGACCCCAGCATTTT CASSYDSRGPQHF
TRBJ2-6 . TRBV27 TRBD1 TGTGCCAGCAGTCCGTTACGAGGGACAGGGGGTTTTGGGGCCAACGTCCTGACTTTC CASSPLRGTGGFGANVLTF
TRBJ2-3 once TRBV11-1 . TGTGCCAGCAGCTTAGCGGGGCATAGCACAGATACGCAGTATTTT CASSLAGHSTDTQYF
TRBJ1-5 . TRBV5-1 . TGCGCCAGCAGCTTGGCACTCAATCAGCCCCAGCATTTT CASSLALNQPQHF
TRBJ1-2 . TRBV15 . TGTGCCACCAGCATCCGACGGGGGAACTATGGCTACACCTTC CATSIRRGNYGYTF
TRBJ2-2 . TRBV7-3 . TGTGCCAGCGCCAGGGGACAAGGATCATTGGGCACCGGGGAGCTGTTTTTT CASARGQGSLGTGELFF
TRBJ2-1 few TRBV2 . TGTGCCAGCGGGAGACTGTATAATGAGCAGTTCTTC CASGRLYNEQFF
TRBJ1-2 few TRBV7-9 TRBD1 TGTGCCAGCAGCTCAAATACAGGGGATGGTGGCTACACCTTC CASSSNTGDGGYTF
TRBJ1-5 once TRBV4-3 . TGCGCCAGCAGCCCAAGTTCAGGGTATCAGCCCCAGCATTTT CASSPSSGYQPQHF
TRBJ2-7 few TRBV5-1 TRBD1 TGCGCCAGCAGCTTGGCACGCTCTAGGACAGGGGTTTACGAGCAGTACTTC CASSLARSRTGVYEQYF
TRBJ2-1 . TRBV7-9 . TGTGCCAGCAGCGCAGGGCTCAGGGCCTACAATGAGCAGTTCTTC CASSAGLRAYNEQFF
TRBJ1-3 . TRBV7-6 . TGTGCCAGCAGCTTAGTCCCAGTCCTCTCTGGAAACACCATATATTTT CASSLVPVLSGNTIYF
TRBJ2-1 few TRBV18 TRBD1 TGTGCCAGCCAACCGATAGGACAGGGGGGTAATGAGCAGTTCTTC CASQPIGQGGNEQFF
TRBJ2-7 once TRBV7-9 TRBD2 TGTGCCAGCAGCTTAGCGGGGCCGGGAGGGCCGGTTGAGCAGTACTTC CASSLAGPGGPVEQYF
TRBJ2-3 . TRBV7-9 TRBD2 TGTGCCAGCAGCCCGCCTAGCGGGGTCCGGGATACGCAGTATTTT CASSPPSGVRDTQYF
TRBJ1-6 . TRBV19 TRBD1 TGTGCCACCCTACAACAGGGGAGAAATTCACCCCTCCACTTT CATLQQGRNSPLHF
TRBJ1-5 . TRBV6-6 . TGTGCCAGCAGTCTGGCCGGAGGTCAGCCCCAGCATTTT CASSLAGGQPQHF
TRBJ2-3 . TRBV4-3 . TGCGCCAGCAGCCAAGTAAACACAGATACGCAGTATTTT CASSQVNTDTQYF
TRBJ2-1 . TRBV7-3 TRBD2 TGTGCCAGCAGCCCCTCTAGCGGGAGTACCTACAATGAGCAGTTCTTC CASSPSSGSTYNEQFF
TRBJ1-2 . TRBV5-8 TRBD1 TGTGCCAGCAGCTTGGGGCGGACAGGGAGGGATGGCTACACCTTC CASSLGRTGRDGYTF
TRBJ2-2 . TRBV7-9 . TGTGCCAGCAGCTTTGGGAGTAGGGACACCGGGGAGCTGTTTTTT CASSFGSRDTGELFF